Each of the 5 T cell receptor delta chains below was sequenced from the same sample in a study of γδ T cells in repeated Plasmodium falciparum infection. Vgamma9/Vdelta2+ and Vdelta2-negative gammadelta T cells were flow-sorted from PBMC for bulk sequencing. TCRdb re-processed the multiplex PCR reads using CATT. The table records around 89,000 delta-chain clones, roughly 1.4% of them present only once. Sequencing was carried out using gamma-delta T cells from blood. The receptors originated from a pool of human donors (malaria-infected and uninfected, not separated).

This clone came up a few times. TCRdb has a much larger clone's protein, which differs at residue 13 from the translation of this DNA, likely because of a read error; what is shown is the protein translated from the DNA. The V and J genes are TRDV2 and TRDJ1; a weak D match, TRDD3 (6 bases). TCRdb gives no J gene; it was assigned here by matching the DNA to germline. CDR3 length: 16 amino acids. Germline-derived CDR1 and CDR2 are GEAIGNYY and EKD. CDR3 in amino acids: CACDTVGASNTDRLIF. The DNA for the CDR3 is TGTGCCTGTGACACCGTGGGGGCTTCTAACACCGATAGACTCATCTTT.

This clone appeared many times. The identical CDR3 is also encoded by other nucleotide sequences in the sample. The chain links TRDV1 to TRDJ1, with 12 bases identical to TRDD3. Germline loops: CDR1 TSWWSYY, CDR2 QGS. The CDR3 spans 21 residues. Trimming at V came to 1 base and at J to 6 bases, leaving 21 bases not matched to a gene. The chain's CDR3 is CALGEPGTGGYRFYPVNKLIF. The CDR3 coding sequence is TGTGCTCTTGGGGAACCTGGTACTGGGGGATACCGATTCTACCCCGTTAATAAACTCATCTTT.

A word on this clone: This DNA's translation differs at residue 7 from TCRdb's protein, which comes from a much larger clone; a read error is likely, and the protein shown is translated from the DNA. CDR3 residues: CACDILRDTWDTRQMFF. DNA for the CDR3: TGTGCCTGTGACATACTGAGGGATACCTGGGACACCCGACAGATGTTTTTC. V and J are TRDV2 and TRDJ3; tentatively, D is TRDD3 (6 bases). Here the J gene was assigned by germline matching of the DNA, as TCRdb has none. Looked up from germline, CDR1 is GEAIGNYY and CDR2 is EKD. The V gene lost 2 bases and the J gene lost 2 bases, with 12 bases spanning the gap. The CDR3 covers 17 residues.

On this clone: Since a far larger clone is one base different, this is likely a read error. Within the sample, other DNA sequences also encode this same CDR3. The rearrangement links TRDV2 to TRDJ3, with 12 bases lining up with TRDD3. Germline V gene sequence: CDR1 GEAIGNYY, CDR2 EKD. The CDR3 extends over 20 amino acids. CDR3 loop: CACDATGGYRSSWDTRQMFF. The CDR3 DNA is TGTGCCTGTGACGCTACTGGGGGATACCGTAGCTCCTGGGACACCCGACAGATGTTCTTC.

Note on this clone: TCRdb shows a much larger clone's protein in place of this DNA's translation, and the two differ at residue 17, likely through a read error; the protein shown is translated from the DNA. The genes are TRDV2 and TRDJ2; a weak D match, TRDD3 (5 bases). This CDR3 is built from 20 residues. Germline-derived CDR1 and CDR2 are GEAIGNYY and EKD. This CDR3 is CACVKREERGIFALTARLFF. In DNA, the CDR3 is TGTGCCTGTGTCAAAAGGGAAGAGAGGGGAATCTTCGCTTTGACAGCACGACTCTTCTTT.